This T cell receptor (beta chain) derives from a study of blood T cell repertoires in COVID-19. Whole-study context: Samples of COVID-19 (acute and convalescent) were obtained from the United States, Italy and Spain. The cDNA or gDNA used as material had been derived from T cells, B-cell-depleted T cells, or PBMCs.

This CDR3 has 15 amino acids. V gave up 1 base and J gave up 5 bases; unmatched junction bases: 6. CDR1 SGHRS and CDR2 YFSETQ come from the germline V gene. In the source study's methods: It was from reference gene primer amplification that nucleated cell counts were estimated. Clones were sequenced by immunoSEQ multiplex PCR, and TCRdb holds only the in-frame ones, with some missing. V and J calls plus clone size are reproduced from that table; the DNA served to infer D and trimming. This table holds about 160,000 clones, 70% to 85% found once. This chain links TRBV5-1 with TRBJ1-1; 9 bases align to TRBD1. The TCR comes from a man aged 60-69 years who had recovered from COVID-19. What was sequenced was peripheral blood. The CDR3 sequence is CASSLLQQGATEAFF. As DNA, the CDR3 is TGCGCCAGCAGCTTGCTACAACAGGGGGCAACTGAAGCTTTCTTT. The whole variable domain, filled in from reference TRBV5-1 and TRBJ1-1, reads KAGVTQTPRYLIKTRGQQVTLSCSPISGHRSVSWYQQTPGQGLQFLFEYFSETQRNKGNFPGRFSGRQFSNSRSEMNVSTLELGDSALYLCASSLLQQGATEAFFGQGTRLTVV.